Sequencing of this T cell receptor beta chain was carried out in a study of identical twins. The CDR3 runs 16 residues. The V end was cut by 4 bases, the J end by 4 bases, with 16 bases between. Germline CDR1 SGHTA, CDR2 FQGNSA. TCRdb re-analysed the 5' RACE reads in MiXCR, keeping a single row per CDR3 protein. Of about 450,000 distinct CDR3 sequences listed, approximately 17% are singletons. J is TRBJ1-4 and V is TRBV7-2, with no clear D. The specimen was naive T cells sorted from blood. The origin of this receptor is a man aged 45-65 years in good health. The CDR3 loop is CASSSAPLGLNEKLFF. In DNA, the CDR3 is TGTGCCAGCAGCTCAGCCCCGTTAGGGCTTAATGAAAAACTGTTTTTT.